One T cell receptor (beta chain) is described in this entry. The antigen is undetermined. Between the trimmed V and J ends, which lost 7 bases and 6 bases, there was a span of 6 bases. CDR3 length: 11 amino acids. CDR1 and CDR2 from the germline V gene are SNHLY and FYNNEI. A sample-barcoded 5' primer and a J-beta primer mix were used in a second PCR of roughly 7 to 11 cycles. With 12 random nucleotides, a template-switch adaptor tagged each individual cDNA molecule. MiXCR was run by TCRdb on the 5' RACE reads, yielding one entry per CDR3 protein. The table shows roughly 800,000 distinct CDR3 sequences, with roughly 50% occurring only once. This specimen belongs to a study of blood T cells in healthy people across ages. In the study overall: About one barcoded beta molecule was captured per two T cells (by template switching). Study findings and constraints: Per million T cells, TCR beta diversity dropped roughly linearly as age increased.

The sequencing input was blood. The sequence was collected from a man aged 30 to 39 in good health. V is TRBV2 and J is TRBJ1-4; D unclear. CDR3 nucleotide sequence: TGTGCCAGCAAAAAAGATGAAAAACTGTTTTTT. Protein product: CASKKDEKLFF.